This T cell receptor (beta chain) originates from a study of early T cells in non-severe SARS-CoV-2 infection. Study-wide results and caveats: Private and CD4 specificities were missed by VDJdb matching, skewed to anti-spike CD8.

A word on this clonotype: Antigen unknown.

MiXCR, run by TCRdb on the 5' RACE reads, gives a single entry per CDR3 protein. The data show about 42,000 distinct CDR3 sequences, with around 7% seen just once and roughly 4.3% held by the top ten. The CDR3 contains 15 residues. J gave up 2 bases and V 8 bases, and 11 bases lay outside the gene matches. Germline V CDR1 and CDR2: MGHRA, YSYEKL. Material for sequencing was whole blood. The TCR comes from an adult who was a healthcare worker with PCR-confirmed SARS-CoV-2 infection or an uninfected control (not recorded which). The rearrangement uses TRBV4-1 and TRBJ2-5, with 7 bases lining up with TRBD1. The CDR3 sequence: CASAPRDRAQETQYF. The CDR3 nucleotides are TGCGCCAGCGCTCCCCGGGACAGAGCACAAGAGACCCAGTACTTC.